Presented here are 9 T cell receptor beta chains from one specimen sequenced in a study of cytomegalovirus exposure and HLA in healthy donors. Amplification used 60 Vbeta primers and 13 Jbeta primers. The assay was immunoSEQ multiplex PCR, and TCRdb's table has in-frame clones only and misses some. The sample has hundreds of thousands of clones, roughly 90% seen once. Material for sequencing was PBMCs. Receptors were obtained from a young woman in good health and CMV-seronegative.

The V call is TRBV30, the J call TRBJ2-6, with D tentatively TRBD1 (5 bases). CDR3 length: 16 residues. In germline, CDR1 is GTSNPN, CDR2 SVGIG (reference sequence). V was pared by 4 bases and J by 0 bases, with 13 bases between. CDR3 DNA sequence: TGTGCCTGGAAGAGACAGACCATCTCTGGGGCCAACGTCCTGACTTTC. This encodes CAWKRQTISGANVLTF.

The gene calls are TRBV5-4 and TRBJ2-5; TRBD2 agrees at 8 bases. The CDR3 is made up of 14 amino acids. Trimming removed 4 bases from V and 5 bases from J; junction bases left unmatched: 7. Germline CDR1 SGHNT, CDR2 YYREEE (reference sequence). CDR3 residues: CASSPGGVTETQYF. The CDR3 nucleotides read TGTGCCAGCAGCCCCGGGGGGGTAACGGAGACCCAGTACTTC.

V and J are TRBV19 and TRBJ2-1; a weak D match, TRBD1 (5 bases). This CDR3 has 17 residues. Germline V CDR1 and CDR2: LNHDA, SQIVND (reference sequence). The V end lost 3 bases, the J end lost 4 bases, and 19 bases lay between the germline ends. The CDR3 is CASSMGTWAGKYNEQFF. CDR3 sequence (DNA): TGTGCCAGTAGTATGGGTACATGGGCAGGGAAGTACAATGAGCAGTTCTTC.

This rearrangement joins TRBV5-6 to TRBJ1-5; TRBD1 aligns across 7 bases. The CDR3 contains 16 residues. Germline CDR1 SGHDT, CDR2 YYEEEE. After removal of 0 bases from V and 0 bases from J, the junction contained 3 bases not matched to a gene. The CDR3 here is CASSLDRGSSNQPQHF. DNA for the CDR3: TGTGCCAGCAGCTTGGACAGGGGCAGTAGCAATCAGCCCCAGCATTTT.

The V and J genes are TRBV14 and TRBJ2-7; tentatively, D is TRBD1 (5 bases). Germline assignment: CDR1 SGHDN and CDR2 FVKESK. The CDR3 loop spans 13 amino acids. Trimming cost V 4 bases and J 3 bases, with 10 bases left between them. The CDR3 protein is CASSPRVLYEQYF. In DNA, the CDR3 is TGTGCCAGCAGCCCCAGGGTCCTCTACGAGCAGTACTTC.

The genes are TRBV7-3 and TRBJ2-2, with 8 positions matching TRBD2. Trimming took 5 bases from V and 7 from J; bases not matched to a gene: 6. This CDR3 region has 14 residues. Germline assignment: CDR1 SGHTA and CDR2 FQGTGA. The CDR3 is CASSPGLGGGELFF. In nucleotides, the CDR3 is TGTGCCAGCAGCCCGGGACTAGGTGGCGGGGAGCTGTTTTTT.

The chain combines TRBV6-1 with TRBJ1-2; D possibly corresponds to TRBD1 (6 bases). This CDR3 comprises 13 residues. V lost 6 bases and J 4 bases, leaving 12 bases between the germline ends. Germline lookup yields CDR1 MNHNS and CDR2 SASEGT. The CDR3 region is CASREGGGYGYTF. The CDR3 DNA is TGTGCCAGCAGGGAGGGGGGGGGCTATGGCTACACCTTC.

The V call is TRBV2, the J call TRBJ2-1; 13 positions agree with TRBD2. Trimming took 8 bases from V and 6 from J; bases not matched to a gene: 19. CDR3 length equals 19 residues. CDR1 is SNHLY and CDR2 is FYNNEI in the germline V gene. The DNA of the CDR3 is TGTGCCAGCGCCCAACTAGCGGGGGGGCAAAGACCATTTACCAATGAGCAGTTCTTC. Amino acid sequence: CASAQLAGGQRPFTNEQFF.

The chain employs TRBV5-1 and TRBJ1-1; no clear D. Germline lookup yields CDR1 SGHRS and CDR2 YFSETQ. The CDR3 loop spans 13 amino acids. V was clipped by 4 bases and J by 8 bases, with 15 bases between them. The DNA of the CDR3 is TGCGCCAGCAGCGCGGCGGGTACCGAAGAAGCTTTCTTT. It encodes CASSAAGTEEAFF.